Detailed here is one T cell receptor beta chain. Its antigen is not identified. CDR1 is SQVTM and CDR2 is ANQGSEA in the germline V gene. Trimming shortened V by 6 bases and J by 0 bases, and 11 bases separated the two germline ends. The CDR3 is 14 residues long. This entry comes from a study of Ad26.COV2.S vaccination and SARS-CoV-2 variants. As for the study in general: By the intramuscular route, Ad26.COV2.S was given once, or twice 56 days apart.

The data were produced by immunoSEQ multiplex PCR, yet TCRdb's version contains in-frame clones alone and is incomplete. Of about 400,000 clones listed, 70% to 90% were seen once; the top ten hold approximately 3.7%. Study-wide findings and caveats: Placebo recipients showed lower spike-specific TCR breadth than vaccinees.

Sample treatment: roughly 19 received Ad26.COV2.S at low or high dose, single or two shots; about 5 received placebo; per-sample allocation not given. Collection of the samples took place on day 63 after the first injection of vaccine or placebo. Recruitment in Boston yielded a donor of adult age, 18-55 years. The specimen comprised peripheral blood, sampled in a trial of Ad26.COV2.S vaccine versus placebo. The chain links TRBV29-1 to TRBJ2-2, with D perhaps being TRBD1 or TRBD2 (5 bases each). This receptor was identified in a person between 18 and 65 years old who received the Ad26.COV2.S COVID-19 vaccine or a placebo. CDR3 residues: CSVAGTTNTGELFF. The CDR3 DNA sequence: TGCAGCGTGGCCGGGACCACGAACACCGGGGAGCTGTTTTTT.